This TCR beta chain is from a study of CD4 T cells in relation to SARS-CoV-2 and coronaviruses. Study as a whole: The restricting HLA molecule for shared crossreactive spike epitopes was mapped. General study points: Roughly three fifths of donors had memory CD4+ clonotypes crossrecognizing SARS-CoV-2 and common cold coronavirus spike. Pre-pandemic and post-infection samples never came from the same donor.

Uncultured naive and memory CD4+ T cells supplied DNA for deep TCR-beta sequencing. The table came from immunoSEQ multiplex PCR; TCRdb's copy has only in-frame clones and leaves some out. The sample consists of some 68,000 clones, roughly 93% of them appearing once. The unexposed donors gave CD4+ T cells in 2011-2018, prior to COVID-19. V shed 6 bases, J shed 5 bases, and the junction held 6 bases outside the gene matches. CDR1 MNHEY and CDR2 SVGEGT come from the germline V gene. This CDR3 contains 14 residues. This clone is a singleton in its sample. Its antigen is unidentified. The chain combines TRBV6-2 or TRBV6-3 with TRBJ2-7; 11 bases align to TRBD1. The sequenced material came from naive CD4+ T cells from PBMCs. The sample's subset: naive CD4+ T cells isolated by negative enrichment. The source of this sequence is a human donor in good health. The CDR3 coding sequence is TGTGCCAGCAGCGGGACAGGGGGTAGCAACGAGCAGTACTTC. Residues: CASSGTGGSNEQYF.